The clone carrying this T cell receptor (beta chain) was seen a few times. TCRdb reprocessed the RT-PCR reads via MiXCR and lists one record per CDR3 protein. The data hold some 540,000 distinct CDR3 sequences, with approximately 24% observed a single time. V gave up 0 bases and J gave up 7 bases, with 13 bases separating them. CDR1 and CDR2 from the germline V gene are MNHNS and SASEGT. This CDR3 contains 14 residues. The data originate from a study of response to subunit inactivated influenza vaccine. Separately, the same data were catalogued under a study of T cells expressing NK-cell markers. That paper notes: Making the TCR beta cDNA relied on 5'RACE template switching with UMIs. Sorted CD3+CD56+NKG2C+, CD3+CD56+NKG2C- and CD3+CD56-NKG2C+ T cells supplied TCR beta repertoires. The study sequenced eight donors, seven HCMV-seropositive and one seronegative.

The specimen was CD4+ T cells sorted from PBMCs, collected about 12 days after vaccination. V gene TRBV6-1 combines with J gene TRBJ2-7; perhaps TRBD2 as D (5 bases). The sequence was obtained from a man aged 45-65 years who received an inactivated influenza vaccine. CDR3 nucleotides: TGTGCCAGCAGTGAAGCGGCCGCGACGGGAGAGCAGTACTTC. It specifies CASSEAAATGEQYF.